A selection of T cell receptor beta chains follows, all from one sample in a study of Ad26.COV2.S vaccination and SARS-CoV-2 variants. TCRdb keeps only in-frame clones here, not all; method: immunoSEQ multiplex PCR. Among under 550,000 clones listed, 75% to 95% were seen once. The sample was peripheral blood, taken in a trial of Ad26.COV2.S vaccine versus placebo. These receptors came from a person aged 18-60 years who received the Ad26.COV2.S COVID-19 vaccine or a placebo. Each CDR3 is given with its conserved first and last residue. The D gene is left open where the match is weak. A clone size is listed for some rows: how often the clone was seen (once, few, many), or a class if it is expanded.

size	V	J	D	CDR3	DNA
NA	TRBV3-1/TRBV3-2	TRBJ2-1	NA	CASGEGYNEQFF	TGTGCCTCCGGCGAGGGCTACAATGAGCAGTTCTTC
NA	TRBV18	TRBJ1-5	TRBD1	CASSPQLQGEGDQPQHF	TGTGCCAGCTCACCCCAACTCCAGGGGGAGGGCGATCAGCCCCAGCATTTT
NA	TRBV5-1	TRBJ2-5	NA	CASSQQGGETQYF	TGCGCCAGCAGCCAGCAGGGTGGAGAGACCCAGTACTTC
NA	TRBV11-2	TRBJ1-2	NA	CASSSRDTGAYGYTF	TGTGCCAGCAGCTCCCGGGACACCGGCGCCTATGGCTACACCTTC
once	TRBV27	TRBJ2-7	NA	CASRFRGADEQYF	TGTGCCAGCAGGTTCCGGGGCGCGGACGAGCAGTACTTC
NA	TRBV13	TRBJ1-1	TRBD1	CASSMPGTENTEAFF	TGTGCCAGCAGCATGCCCGGGACAGAGAACACTGAAGCTTTCTTT
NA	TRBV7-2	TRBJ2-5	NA	CASSLAGPQLKTQYF	TGTGCCAGCAGCTTGGCTGGACCCCAACTGAAGACCCAGTACTTC
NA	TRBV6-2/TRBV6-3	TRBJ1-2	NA	CASSYRMTDRSSFLNYGYTF	TGTGCCAGCAGTTACCGAATGACCGACAGGAGTTCTTTTCTTAACTATGGCTACACCTTC
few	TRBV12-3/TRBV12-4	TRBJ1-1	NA	CASSFKENTEAFF	TGTGCCAGCAGTTTTAAAGAGAACACTGAAGCTTTCTTT
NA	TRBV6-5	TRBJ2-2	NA	CASSYRGGTGELFF	TGTGCCAGCAGTTACCGCGGTGGGACCGGGGAGCTGTTTTTT
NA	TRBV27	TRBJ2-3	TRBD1	CASSFRYGQGDTDTQYF	TGTGCCAGCAGTTTTAGGTACGGACAGGGAGACACAGATACGCAGTATTTT
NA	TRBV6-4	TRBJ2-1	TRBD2	CASSEGTSGRSEQFF	TGTGCCAGCAGTGAAGGGACTAGCGGGAGAAGTGAGCAGTTCTTC
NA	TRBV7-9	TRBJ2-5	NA	CASSLVLATQETQYF	TGTGCCAGCAGCTTAGTTTTAGCTACACAAGAGACCCAGTACTTC
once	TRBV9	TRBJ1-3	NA	CASSVLAASGNTIYF	TGTGCCAGCAGCGTACTGGCAGCTTCTGGAAACACCATATATTTT
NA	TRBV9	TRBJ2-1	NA	CASSVKGSSYNEQFF	TGTGCCAGCAGCGTAAAAGGGAGCTCCTACAATGAGCAGTTCTTC
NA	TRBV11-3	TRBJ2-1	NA	CASSLSGGLNNEQFF	TGTGCCAGCAGCTTATCCGGGGGCTTGAACAATGAGCAGTTCTTC
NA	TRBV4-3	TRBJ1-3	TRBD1	CASSQNYRGSSGNTIYF	TGCGCCAGCAGCCAAAATTACAGGGGATCCTCTGGAAACACCATATATTTT
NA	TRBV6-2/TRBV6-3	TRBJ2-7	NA	CASSYGTNSEQYF	TGTGCCAGCAGTTACGGGACAAACAGCGAGCAGTACTTC
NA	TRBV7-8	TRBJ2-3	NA	CASSLAGSDTQYF	TGTGCCAGCAGCTTAGCGGGGTCGGATACGCAGTATTTT
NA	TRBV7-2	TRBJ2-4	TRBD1	CASSARTGIGIQYF	TGTGCCAGCAGCGCTAGGACAGGGATCGGCATTCAGTACTTC
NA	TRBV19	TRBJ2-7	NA	CASADRGYEQYF	TGTGCCAGTGCGGACAGAGGTTACGAGCAGTACTTC
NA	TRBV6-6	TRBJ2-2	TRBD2	CASSYRLAGGTGELFF	TGTGCCAGCAGTTACCGGCTAGCGGGAGGTACCGGGGAGCTGTTTTTT
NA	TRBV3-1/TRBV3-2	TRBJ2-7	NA	CASSPAIRGDEQYF	TGTGCCAGCAGCCCAGCCATCAGGGGCGACGAGCAGTACTTC